This T cell receptor (beta chain) was identified during a study of blood T cell repertoires in COVID-19. The method was immunoSEQ multiplex PCR; TCRdb's version includes in-frame clones alone and lacks a portion of them. The profile covers about 50,000 clones, with around 89% appearing a single time and around 2.2% taken by the ten largest. CDR3 length: 15 residues. The V gene lost 0 bases and the J gene lost 7 bases, with 13 bases spanning the gap. Germline values: CDR1 SGHNT, CDR2 YYREEE (reference sequence). The chain uses TRBV5-4 and TRBJ1-4, with D possibly matching TRBD1 (6 bases). Sequencing was done on a sample of peripheral blood. The TCR sequence derives from a human donor in a cohort sampled during active COVID-19. The CDR3 is CASSLASGAVEKLFF. The CDR3 nucleotides are TGTGCCAGCAGCTTGGCCTCAGGGGCGGTTGAAAAACTGTTTTTT.